The clone carrying this T cell receptor beta chain showed up just a few times. Its antigen is still unknown. Per donor, one heparinised blood draw averaged about 100 mL. This specimen comes from a study of beta chain features in type 1 diabetes. This CDR3 is built from 15 residues. With 1 base removed from V and 3 bases from J, the gap between germline ends came to 10 bases. CDR1 and CDR2 (germline): SGHRS, YFSETQ. The isolated RNA, all of it, was reverse transcribed, so expressed TCRB transcripts were what got sequenced. Some clones are missing from TCRdb's copy, which holds only in-frame ones; the method was immunoSEQ multiplex PCR. The sample records 400,000 or so clones, about 10% being singletons. General study findings and limits: A moderate, significant TCRB CDR3 shortening appeared in type 1 diabetes across four CD4+ subsets. Insertions at VDJ junctions were less frequent in type 1 diabetes patients. These patients also deleted more nucleotides at the same junctions.

What was sequenced was central memory CD4+ T cells from blood. This chain uses TRBV5-1 with TRBJ1-4; a possible D gene is TRBD1 (6 bases). The TCR sequence derives from a young man with type 1 diabetes. CDR3 loop: CASSLMGGPNEKLFF. The CDR3 DNA follows: TGCGCCAGCAGCTTGATGGGGGGGCCTAATGAAAAACTGTTTTTT. Using reference TRBV5-1 and TRBJ1-4 for the parts outside the CDR3, the full variable domain is KAGVTQTPRYLIKTRGQQVTLSCSPISGHRSVSWYQQTPGQGLQFLFEYFSETQRNKGNFPGRFSGRQFSNSRSEMNVSTLELGDSALYLCASSLMGGPNEKLFFGSGTQLSVL.